The clone carrying this T cell receptor delta chain has more than one count but fewer than ten. Its target is not known. This DNA translates differently at residue 18 from the TCRdb protein, which is that of a much larger clone; a read error is likely, and the protein shown is the DNA's own translation. Vgamma9/Vdelta2+ and Vdelta2-negative gammadelta T cells were flow-sorted from PBMC for bulk sequencing. The entry originates in a study of γδ T cells in repeated Plasmodium falciparum infection. Overall study context: Samples were taken at baseline, before some infections, and 21 days after each. Study-wide findings and caveats: Vdelta2-negative gammadelta repertoires appeared less diverse and less shared in Malian than Australian children. Many TCRgamma sequences overlapped between individuals in stable Vgamma9/Vdelta2+ repertoires.

TCRdb reanalysed the multiplex PCR reads with CATT. The sample yields about 48,000 delta-chain clones, roughly 1.6% seen once. The V end was cut by 2 bases, the J end by 7 bases, with 41 bases between. CDR3 size: 23 residues. Germline assignment: CDR1 TSWWSYY and CDR2 QGS. The J gene is TRDJ1, the V gene TRDV1; D may be TRDD2 (8 bases). No J gene is reported in TCRdb; it was inferred here by comparing the DNA with germline. Input material: gamma-delta T cells from blood. The clonotype was recovered from a pool of human donors (malaria-infected and uninfected, not separated). CDR3: CALGEYVDGFLRGTGGGTVKLIF. The DNA for the CDR3 is TGTGCTCTTGGGGAATACGTGGATGGCTTCCTACGAGGTACGGGTGGGGGAACGGTTAAACTCATCTTT.